This T cell receptor (beta chain) was recorded in a study of blood T cell repertoires in COVID-19. This CDR3 contains 13 residues. V gave up 6 bases and J gave up 4 bases; unmatched junction bases: 1. In germline, CDR1 is KGHSH, CDR2 LQKENI. This table comes from immunoSEQ multiplex PCR, and its TCRdb copy is limited to in-frame clones, with some not included. The table lists about 370,000 clones, 80% to 95% of them singletons. J is TRBJ1-2 and V is TRBV18; TRBD1 matches at 11 bases. The source is a woman aged 40 to 55 who had been exposed to COVID-19. The sequenced sample consisted of PBMCs or T cells enriched from blood (not recorded which). The CDR3 DNA is TGTGCCAGCTCGGGACAGGGGGTCTATGGCTACACCTTC. Translating gives CASSGQGVYGYTF.